This T cell receptor (beta chain) emerged from a study of response to subunit inactivated influenza vaccine. TCRdb ran MiXCR on the RT-PCR reads and lists one entry per CDR3 protein. The repertoire holds 400,000 to 650,000 distinct CDR3 sequences, with roughly 7.9% as singletons. Study-wide points: Authors suggested few new T cells are recruited by each seasonal influenza vaccination.

With 1 base removed from V and 0 bases from J, the gap between germline ends came to 10 bases. The CDR3 sequence is 17 residues long. Germline loops: CDR1 MDHEN, CDR2 SYDVKM. This clonotype occurred a few times. The antigen remains unidentified. This receptor was taken from a man in his fifties or sixties who received an inactivated influenza vaccine. Here the sequenced sample was PBMCs from blood, taken less than 30 months after vaccination. V gene TRBV28 combines with J gene TRBJ1-6, with D perhaps matching TRBD1 (5 bases). CDR3 region: CASSLYRSSSYNSPLHF. As DNA, the CDR3 is TGTGCCAGCAGTTTATACAGGTCTAGCTCCTATAATTCACCCCTCCACTTT.